This T cell receptor (beta chain) was documented in a study of shared clonotypes between healthy human individuals. Selected positively for CCR7 and CD45RO-negative, naive CD8 cells excluded terminally differentiated effector memory CD45RA+ cells. Adult Caucasians living in Nashville, Tennessee made up all of the donors. CDR3 length equals 20 residues. Trimming took 2 bases from V and 5 from J; bases not matched to a gene: 15. Germline loops: CDR1 SGDLS, CDR2 YYNGEE. With regard to this clone: What it binds is not known.

Study-wide findings and caveats: Since donors were few, the genetic and exposure-history diversity represented was limited. Roughly 5% of naive CD4 clonotypes were common to a handful of donors.

Each cell subset's genomic DNA was divided evenly among several immunoSEQ plates. Produced via immunoSEQ multiplex PCR; TCRdb's table is partial and in-frame only. The sample holds around 2,000,000 clones, about 94% seen once. The source of this sequence is a man between 18 and 35 years old in good health. The sequenced material came from naive CD8+ T cells sorted from blood. The V gene is TRBV9, the J gene TRBJ2-2, with 13 bases lining up with TRBD2. As DNA, the CDR3 is TGTGCCAGCAGCGTTAGACTCGGACTAGCGGGAGATATAATTACCGGGGAGCTGTTTTTT. It codes for CASSVRLGLAGDIITGELFF.